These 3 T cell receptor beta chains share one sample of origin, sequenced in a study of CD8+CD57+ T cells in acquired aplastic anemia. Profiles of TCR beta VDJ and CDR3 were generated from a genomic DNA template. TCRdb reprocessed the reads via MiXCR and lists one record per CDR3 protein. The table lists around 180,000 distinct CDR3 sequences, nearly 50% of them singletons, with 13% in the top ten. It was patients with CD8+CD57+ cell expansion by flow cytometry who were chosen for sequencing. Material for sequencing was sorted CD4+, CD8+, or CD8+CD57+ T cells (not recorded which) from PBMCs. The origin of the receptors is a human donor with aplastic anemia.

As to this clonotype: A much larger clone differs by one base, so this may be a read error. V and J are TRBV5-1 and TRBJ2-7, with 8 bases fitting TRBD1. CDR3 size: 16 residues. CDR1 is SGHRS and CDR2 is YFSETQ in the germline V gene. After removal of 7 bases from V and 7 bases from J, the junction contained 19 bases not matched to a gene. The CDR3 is CASSNSWQGANNEQYF. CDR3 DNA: TGCGCCAGCTCCAATTCATGGCAGGGGGCGAACAATGAGCAGTACTTC.

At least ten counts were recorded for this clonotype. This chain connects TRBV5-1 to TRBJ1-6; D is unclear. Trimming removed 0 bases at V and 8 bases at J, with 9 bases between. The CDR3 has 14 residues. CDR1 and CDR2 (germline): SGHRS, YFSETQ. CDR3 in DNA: TGCGCCAGCAGCTTGGGGGCTGGGCATTCACCCCTCCACTTT. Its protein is CASSLGAGHSPLHF.

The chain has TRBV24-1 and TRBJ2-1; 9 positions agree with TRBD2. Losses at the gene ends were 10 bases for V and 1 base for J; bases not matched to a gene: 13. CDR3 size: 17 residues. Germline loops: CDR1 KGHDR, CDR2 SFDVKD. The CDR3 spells CATARGGAASSYNEQFF. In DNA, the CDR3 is TGTGCCACTGCGCGGGGGGGGGCGGCATCTTCCTACAATGAGCAGTTCTTC.